What follows describes a single TCR beta chain. Its antigen is undetermined. Measured with immunoSEQ multiplex PCR; TCRdb has only the in-frame clones, and not every one. The sample comprises about 240,000 clones, about four fifths of which are singletons, and about 0.68% rests with the top ten. This sample is drawn from a study of Tregs in tolerant kidney transplant recipients. Unstimulated Tregs (CD4+CD25+CD127-) and CD4+CD25- non-Tregs were sorted from PBMCs. CDR1 SQVTM and CDR2 ANQGSEA come from the germline V gene. The CDR3 is made up of 14 amino acids. The V end was cut by 6 bases, the J end by 4 bases, with 16 bases between. Regarding the study as a whole: Findings come from small patient numbers and require larger validation.

This receptor was taken from a human donor in good health. Sequencing was carried out using CD4+ T cells from blood. The V call is TRBV29-1, the J call TRBJ2-4; tentative D call: TRBD2 (6 bases). DNA of the CDR3: TGCAGCGTAAAGAAACCGGAGGGGAAAAACATTCAGTACTTC. Amino acid sequence: CSVKKPEGKNIQYF.